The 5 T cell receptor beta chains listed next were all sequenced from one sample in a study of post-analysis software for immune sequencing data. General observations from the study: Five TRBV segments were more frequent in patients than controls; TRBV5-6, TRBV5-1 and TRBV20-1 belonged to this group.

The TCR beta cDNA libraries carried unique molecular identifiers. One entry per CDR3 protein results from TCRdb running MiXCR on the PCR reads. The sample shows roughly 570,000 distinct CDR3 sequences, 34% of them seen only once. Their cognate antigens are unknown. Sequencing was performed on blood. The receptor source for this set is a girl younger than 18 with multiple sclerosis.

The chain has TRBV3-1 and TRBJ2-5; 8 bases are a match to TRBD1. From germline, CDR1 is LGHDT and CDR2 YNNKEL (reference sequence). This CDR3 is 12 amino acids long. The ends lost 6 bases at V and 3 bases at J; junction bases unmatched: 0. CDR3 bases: TGTGCCAGCAGGGACAGGGAAGAGACCCAGTACTTC. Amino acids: CASRDREETQYF.

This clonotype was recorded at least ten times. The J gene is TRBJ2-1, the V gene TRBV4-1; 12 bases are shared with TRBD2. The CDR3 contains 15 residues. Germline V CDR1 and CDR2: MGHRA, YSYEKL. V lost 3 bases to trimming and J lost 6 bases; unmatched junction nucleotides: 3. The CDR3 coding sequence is TGCGCCAGCAGCCAGACTAGCGGGGGCCCCAATGAGCAGTTCTTC. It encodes CASSQTSGGPNEQFF.

The CDR3 coding sequence is TGTGCCAGCAGCTTGGGTTTCCGTGGGGGAAACCTACAAGAGACCCAGTACTTC. This sequence encodes CASSLGFRGGNLQETQYF. V and J are TRBV5-4 and TRBJ2-5, with D possibly called TRBD1 or TRBD2 (5 bases each). Germline CDR1 and CDR2: SGHNT and YYREEE (reference sequence). The V end lost 0 bases, the J end lost 2 bases, and 20 bases lay between the germline ends. The CDR3 spans 18 residues. Looking up the rest from reference TRBV5-4 and TRBJ2-5 gives the full variable domain: ETGVTQSPTHLIKTRGQQVTLRCSSQSGHNTVSWYQQALGQGPQFIFQYYREEENGRGNFPPRFSGLQFPNYSSELNVNALELDDSALYLCASSLGFRGGNLQETQYFGPGTRLLVL.

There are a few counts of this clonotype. The CDR3 protein is CASSRGRDYGYTF. CDR3 DNA: TGCGCCAGCAGCAGGGGGCGCGACTATGGCTACACCTTC. The chain couples TRBV5-1 to TRBJ1-2; 7 bases are shared with TRBD1. The CDR3 consists of 13 residues. After removal of 4 bases from V and 3 bases from J, the junction contained 3 bases not matched to a gene. Germline V lookup: CDR1 SGHRS, CDR2 YFSETQ.

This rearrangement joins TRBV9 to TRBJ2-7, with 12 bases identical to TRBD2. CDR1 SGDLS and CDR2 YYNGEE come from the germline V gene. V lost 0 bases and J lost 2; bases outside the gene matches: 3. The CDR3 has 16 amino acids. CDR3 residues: CASSVDPSGGAYEQYF. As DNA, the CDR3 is TGTGCCAGCAGCGTAGACCCTAGCGGGGGGGCCTACGAGCAGTACTTC.